The rows below give T cell receptor beta chains drawn from one sample of a study of CD8 T cells in Susac syndrome. Each CDR3 protein is one row after TCRdb ran MiXCR on the immunoSEQ multiplex PCR reads. The sample records approximately 130,000 distinct CDR3 sequences, under 95% being singletons. The sequenced material came from CD8+ T cells from PBMCs. These receptors were collected from a human donor with multiple sclerosis. CDR3s include the opening cysteine and the closing phenylalanine or tryptophan. The order of the fields is J gene, D gene, V gene, clone size, CDR3 protein, CDR3 DNA. The D gene is left open where the match is weak. Rows give clone size only sometimes, using once, few, many, or a class for an expanded clone.

j_gene: TRBJ2-5; d_gene: TRBD2; v_gene: TRBV29-1; abundance: .; CDR3aa: CSVEDLWGTSGEIMAQYF; CDR3nt: TGCAGCGTTGAAGATCTCTGGGGGACTAGCGGGGAGATTATGGCCCAGTACTTC
j_gene: TRBJ1-1; d_gene: TRBD1; v_gene: TRBV29-1; abundance: .; CDR3aa: CSIQGGQGAFF; CDR3nt: TGCAGCATTCAAGGGGGCCAGGGCGCTTTCTTT
j_gene: TRBJ2-2; d_gene: TRBD1; v_gene: TRBV4-1; abundance: .; CDR3aa: CASSQSGTGVAPGTTGELFF; CDR3nt: TGCGCCAGCAGCCAATCCGGGACAGGGGTAGCGCCCGGAACCACCGGGGAGCTGTTTTTT
j_gene: TRBJ2-3; d_gene: .; v_gene: TRBV4-1; abundance: .; CDR3aa: CASMRGSNADTQYF; CDR3nt: TGCGCCAGCATGCGAGGGAGTAATGCAGATACGCAGTATTTT
j_gene: TRBJ2-1; d_gene: .; v_gene: TRBV29-1; abundance: .; CDR3aa: CSVGGAISYNEQFF; CDR3nt: TGCAGCGTTGGGGGCGCCATCTCCTACAATGAGCAGTTCTTC
j_gene: TRBJ1-2; d_gene: .; v_gene: TRBV7-9; abundance: .; CDR3aa: CASSQLALYGYTF; CDR3nt: TGTGCCAGCAGCCAATTAGCGCTATATGGCTACACCTTC
j_gene: TRBJ2-7; d_gene: .; v_gene: TRBV7-9; abundance: .; CDR3aa: CASSQLTGTLDYEQYF; CDR3nt: TGTGCCAGCAGCCAACTGACCGGGACCTTAGACTACGAGCAGTACTTC
j_gene: TRBJ1-1; d_gene: .; v_gene: TRBV4-2; abundance: .; CDR3aa: CASSQDRGDIEAFF; CDR3nt: TGTGCCAGCAGCCAAGATCGTGGCGACATCGAAGCTTTCTTT
j_gene: TRBJ1-2; d_gene: TRBD1; v_gene: TRBV5-1; abundance: .; CDR3aa: CASSWTKGQGRNGYTF; CDR3nt: TGCGCCAGCAGCTGGACTAAGGGACAGGGTAGGAATGGCTACACCTTC
j_gene: TRBJ2-1; d_gene: .; v_gene: TRBV6-5; abundance: .; CDR3aa: CASSRGGSEQFF; CDR3nt: TGTGCCAGCAGTCGAGGGGGTAGTGAGCAGTTCTTC
j_gene: TRBJ2-5; d_gene: .; v_gene: TRBV28; abundance: once; CDR3aa: CAVGSQETQYF; CDR3nt: TGTGCCGTAGGGTCTCAAGAGACCCAGTACTTC
j_gene: TRBJ1-1; d_gene: .; v_gene: TRBV4-2; abundance: .; CDR3aa: CASSQVGEGGTEAFF; CDR3nt: TGTGCCAGCAGCCAAGTAGGGGAAGGTGGCACTGAAGCTTTCTTT
j_gene: TRBJ1-4; d_gene: .; v_gene: TRBV13; abundance: .; CDR3aa: CASSWGPGKLFF; CDR3nt: TGTGCCAGCAGCTGGGGACCGGGAAAACTGTTTTTT
j_gene: TRBJ1-2; d_gene: .; v_gene: TRBV6-5; abundance: .; CDR3aa: CASSGRGRSFYTF; CDR3nt: TGTGCCAGCAGTGGCCGCGGAAGGTCCTTCTACACCTTC
j_gene: TRBJ2-7; d_gene: .; v_gene: TRBV5-6; abundance: .; CDR3aa: CASSAGTSLYEQYF; CDR3nt: TGTGCCAGCAGCGCCGGGACTTCTTTGTACGAGCAGTACTTC
j_gene: TRBJ2-7; d_gene: TRBD1; v_gene: TRBV7-9; abundance: .; CDR3aa: CASSSDRETYEQYF; CDR3nt: TGTGCCAGCAGCTCGGACAGGGAAACCTACGAGCAGTACTTC
j_gene: TRBJ2-7; d_gene: TRBD1; v_gene: TRBV6-1; abundance: .; CDR3aa: CASTKSDRLVEQYF; CDR3nt: TGTGCCAGCACCAAATCGGACAGGTTGGTCGAGCAGTACTTC
j_gene: TRBJ2-4; d_gene: .; v_gene: TRBV23-1; abundance: .; CDR3aa: CASSLVWGLAKNIQYF; CDR3nt: TGCGCCAGCAGTCTGGTTTGGGGCCTAGCCAAAAACATTCAGTACTTC
j_gene: TRBJ1-2; d_gene: .; v_gene: TRBV27; abundance: .; CDR3aa: CASSYQAGRASYTF; CDR3nt: TGTGCCAGCAGTTACCAAGCGGGGCGAGCGAGCTACACCTTC
j_gene: TRBJ2-2; d_gene: .; v_gene: TRBV27; abundance: once; CDR3aa: CAGSSGPGTGELFF; CDR3nt: TGTGCCGGCTCGTCAGGGCCCGGGACCGGGGAGCTGTTTTTT
j_gene: TRBJ2-5; d_gene: TRBD1; v_gene: TRBV4-1; abundance: .; CDR3aa: CASSWTGQETQYF; CDR3nt: TGCGCCAGCAGTTGGACAGGGCAAGAGACCCAGTACTTC
j_gene: TRBJ1-1; d_gene: .; v_gene: TRBV7-9; abundance: once; CDR3aa: CASSSTGLTEAFF; CDR3nt: TGTGCCAGCAGCTCAACAGGGCTCACTGAAGCTTTCTTT
j_gene: TRBJ1-2; d_gene: TRBD1; v_gene: TRBV14; abundance: .; CDR3aa: CASRPQGEYYGYTF; CDR3nt: TGTGCCAGCAGACCACAGGGGGAGTACTATGGCTACACCTTC
j_gene: TRBJ2-1; d_gene: .; v_gene: TRBV6-2/TRBV6-3; abundance: .; CDR3aa: CASSYPVSSDNEQFF; CDR3nt: TGTGCCAGCAGTTACCCGGTTAGCTCCGACAATGAGCAGTTCTTC
j_gene: TRBJ2-7; d_gene: TRBD2; v_gene: TRBV20-1; abundance: .; CDR3aa: CSARTSGRAYEQYF; CDR3nt: TGCAGTGCTAGGACTAGCGGGAGGGCCTACGAGCAGTACTTC
j_gene: TRBJ2-7; d_gene: .; v_gene: TRBV20-1; abundance: .; CDR3aa: CSARGMEAYEQYF; CDR3nt: TGCAGTGCCCGGGGAATGGAGGCCTACGAGCAGTACTTC
j_gene: TRBJ1-1; d_gene: .; v_gene: TRBV27; abundance: .; CDR3aa: CASSLQLNTEAFF; CDR3nt: TGTGCCAGCAGTTTACAACTGAACACTGAAGCTTTCTTT
j_gene: TRBJ2-7; d_gene: .; v_gene: TRBV29-1; abundance: .; CDR3aa: CSVEGTGLYEQYF; CDR3nt: TGCAGCGTCGAGGGCACAGGGCTCTACGAGCAGTACTTC
j_gene: TRBJ1-5; d_gene: TRBD1; v_gene: TRBV28; abundance: .; CDR3aa: CASSLLQGADQPQHF; CDR3nt: TGTGCCAGCAGTTTATTACAGGGGGCCGATCAGCCCCAGCATTTT
j_gene: TRBJ2-3; d_gene: .; v_gene: TRBV6-5; abundance: .; CDR3aa: CASAPGGTDTQYF; CDR3nt: TGTGCCAGCGCTCCGGGGGGCACAGATACGCAGTATTTT
j_gene: TRBJ1-2; d_gene: .; v_gene: TRBV27; abundance: .; CDR3aa: CASSLVGQSNYGYTF; CDR3nt: TGTGCCAGCAGTTTAGTAGGACAGTCAAACTATGGCTACACCTTC
j_gene: TRBJ2-7; d_gene: TRBD2; v_gene: TRBV2; abundance: .; CDR3aa: CASSVTSSGRSYEQYF; CDR3nt: TGTGCCAGCAGTGTAACGTCTAGCGGGAGGAGCTACGAGCAGTACTTC
j_gene: TRBJ2-1; d_gene: .; v_gene: TRBV27; abundance: .; CDR3aa: CATLPEVSYNEQFF; CDR3nt: TGTGCCACCCTCCCGGAGGTCTCCTACAATGAGCAGTTCTTC
j_gene: TRBJ1-5; d_gene: .; v_gene: TRBV27; abundance: .; CDR3aa: CASSLSRVGDQPQHF; CDR3nt: TGTGCCAGCAGTTTAAGCAGGGTCGGCGATCAGCCCCAGCATTTT
j_gene: TRBJ1-2; d_gene: TRBD1; v_gene: TRBV13; abundance: .; CDR3aa: CASSPRDSHYGYTF; CDR3nt: TGTGCCAGCAGCCCCCGGGACAGTCACTATGGCTACACCTTC
j_gene: TRBJ1-2; d_gene: .; v_gene: TRBV30; abundance: .; CDR3aa: CAWSVYGALENGWEGYTF; CDR3nt: TGTGCCTGGAGTGTATACGGCGCCCTAGAGAATGGATGGGAGGGCTACACCTTC
j_gene: TRBJ2-3; d_gene: .; v_gene: TRBV6-5; abundance: .; CDR3aa: CASSYGPTVFTDTQYF; CDR3nt: TGTGCCAGCAGTTACGGACCGACAGTCTTCACAGATACGCAGTATTTT
j_gene: TRBJ2-2; d_gene: .; v_gene: TRBV10-3; abundance: .; CDR3aa: CAGAGETFGTGELFF; CDR3nt: TGTGCCGGGGCCGGGGAGACTTTTGGGACCGGGGAGCTGTTTTTT
j_gene: TRBJ1-1; d_gene: .; v_gene: TRBV18; abundance: once; CDR3aa: CASSTGFGKTEAFF; CDR3nt: TGTGCCAGCTCCACAGGATTCGGGAAAACTGAAGCTTTCTTT
j_gene: TRBJ2-3; d_gene: .; v_gene: TRBV7-9; abundance: .; CDR3aa: CASSYGSDTQYF; CDR3nt: TGTGCCAGCAGCTACGGATCGGATACGCAGTATTTT
j_gene: TRBJ2-1; d_gene: .; v_gene: TRBV5-6; abundance: .; CDR3aa: CASMAPGTVTNEQFF; CDR3nt: TGTGCCAGCATGGCCCCCGGGACTGTCACAAATGAGCAGTTCTTC
j_gene: TRBJ2-7; d_gene: .; v_gene: TRBV6-2/TRBV6-3; abundance: .; CDR3aa: CASSYVWGHEQYF; CDR3nt: TGTGCCAGCAGTTACGTCTGGGGGCACGAGCAGTACTTC
j_gene: TRBJ2-1; d_gene: TRBD2; v_gene: TRBV5-1; abundance: .; CDR3aa: CASSLLAGGTNEQFF; CDR3nt: TGCGCCAGCAGCTTACTAGCGGGAGGGACGAATGAGCAGTTCTTC
j_gene: TRBJ1-1; d_gene: .; v_gene: TRBV28; abundance: once; CDR3aa: CASSLARGLDAEAFF; CDR3nt: TGTGCCAGCAGTTTAGCGAGGGGCTTGGACGCTGAAGCTTTCTTT
j_gene: TRBJ1-5; d_gene: TRBD1; v_gene: TRBV12-3/TRBV12-4; abundance: .; CDR3aa: CASRSGQGSNQPQHF; CDR3nt: TGTGCCAGCAGGTCGGGACAGGGGAGCAATCAGCCCCAGCATTTT
j_gene: TRBJ2-7; d_gene: .; v_gene: TRBV5-1; abundance: .; CDR3aa: CASKGSAYEQYF; CDR3nt: TGCGCCAGCAAAGGCTCAGCCTACGAGCAGTACTTC
j_gene: TRBJ2-1; d_gene: TRBD1; v_gene: TRBV5-6; abundance: .; CDR3aa: CASSFGGQASYNEQFF; CDR3nt: TGTGCCAGCAGCTTCGGGGGACAGGCCTCCTACAATGAGCAGTTCTTC
j_gene: TRBJ2-4; d_gene: .; v_gene: TRBV29-1; abundance: .; CDR3aa: CSVLALNIQYF; CDR3nt: TGCAGCGTCTTAGCCCTAAACATTCAGTACTTC
j_gene: TRBJ1-2; d_gene: .; v_gene: TRBV29-1; abundance: once; CDR3aa: CSVPRGPLGGYTF; CDR3nt: TGCAGCGTTCCCCGGGGCCCCCTCGGGGGCTACACCTTC
j_gene: TRBJ2-3; d_gene: TRBD2; v_gene: TRBV7-2; abundance: .; CDR3aa: CASSPPGLAEDTQYF; CDR3nt: TGTGCCAGCAGCCCCCCGGGACTAGCGGAAGATACGCAGTATTTT
j_gene: TRBJ2-1; d_gene: .; v_gene: TRBV7-9; abundance: .; CDR3aa: CASINTEERFNEQFF; CDR3nt: TGTGCCAGCATCAACACGGAGGAGCGTTTCAATGAGCAGTTCTTC
j_gene: TRBJ2-7; d_gene: .; v_gene: TRBV6-5; abundance: .; CDR3aa: CASKDSGGYEQYF; CDR3nt: TGTGCCAGCAAAGACTCTGGAGGCTACGAGCAGTACTTC
j_gene: TRBJ2-7; d_gene: .; v_gene: TRBV7-9; abundance: .; CDR3aa: CASSSDRISYEQYF; CDR3nt: TGTGCCAGCAGCAGCGACAGGATCTCCTACGAGCAGTACTTC
j_gene: TRBJ2-3; d_gene: TRBD2; v_gene: TRBV4-1; abundance: .; CDR3aa: CASSQDGASGDTQYF; CDR3nt: TGCGCCAGCAGCCAAGATGGTGCTAGCGGGGATACGCAGTATTTT
j_gene: TRBJ1-1; d_gene: .; v_gene: TRBV18; abundance: .; CDR3aa: CASSPPGSYTEAFF; CDR3nt: TGTGCCAGCTCACCACCAGGAAGCTACACTGAAGCTTTCTTT
j_gene: TRBJ2-7; d_gene: TRBD1; v_gene: TRBV7-9; abundance: .; CDR3aa: CASSWTGEYEQYF; CDR3nt: TGTGCCAGCAGCTGGACAGGGGAGTACGAGCAGTACTTC
j_gene: TRBJ2-5; d_gene: .; v_gene: TRBV27; abundance: .; CDR3aa: CASSASQETQYF; CDR3nt: TGTGCCAGCAGTGCTTCCCAAGAGACCCAGTACTTC
j_gene: TRBJ2-2; d_gene: .; v_gene: TRBV5-4; abundance: .; CDR3aa: CASSHLLLGRGGELFF; CDR3nt: TGTGCCAGCAGCCACCTACTGTTGGGCCGAGGCGGGGAGCTGTTTTTT
j_gene: TRBJ2-7; d_gene: .; v_gene: TRBV28; abundance: .; CDR3aa: CASSSGGSTFVYEQYF; CDR3nt: TGTGCCAGCAGTTCCGGGGGTTCAACCTTCGTCTACGAGCAGTACTTC